The 4 T cell receptor beta chains reported below all come from one sample, sequenced in a study of CD4 T cells in relation to SARS-CoV-2 and coronaviruses. The unexposed donors gave CD4+ T cells in about 2011-2018, prior to COVID-19. Repertoires were generated with immunoSEQ multiplex PCR, while TCRdb's copy carries only in-frame clones and drops some. The profile covers some 70,000 clones, with about 92% appearing a single time and 0.23% taken by the ten largest. Sequencing was done on a sample of naive CD4+ T cells from PBMCs. Subset noted: naive CD4+ T cells isolated by negative enrichment. The receptors originated from a human donor in good health.

In its sample, this clone was seen a few times. The rearrangement links TRBV15 to TRBJ1-2; D is unresolved. The germline V gene encodes CDR1 LNHNV and CDR2 YYDKDF (reference sequence). Trimming took off 2 bases at V and 7 bases at J, with 17 bases between the two ends. CDR3 size: 15 residues. The CDR3 DNA follows: TGTGCCACCAGCAGACGGCGGGGATTGCAAGCTGGCTACACCTTC. Translation gives CATSRRRGLQAGYTF.

This clone appeared once. CDR3 coding DNA: TGTGCCAGCAGCTTGGGGACAGGGTCAAGAGAGACCCAGTACTTC. Protein product: CASSLGTGSRETQYF. V is TRBV5-8 and J is TRBJ2-5; 8 bases line up with TRBD1. V was clipped by 0 bases and J by 4 bases; unmatched bases: 5. CDR1 is SGHTS and CDR2 is YDEGEE in the germline V gene. The CDR3 consists of 15 residues. The full variable domain, in which reference TRBV5-8 and TRBJ2-5 provide the parts outside the CDR3, is EAGVTQSPTHLIKTRGQQATLRCSPISGHTSVYWYQQALGLGLQFLLWYDEGEERNRGNFPPRFSGRQFPNYSSELNVNALELEDSALYLCASSLGTGSRETQYFGPGTRLLVL.

This clone has a single count. V and J are TRBV28 and TRBJ2-5; perhaps TRBD1 as D (5 bases). CDR1 is MDHEN and CDR2 is SYDVKM in the germline V gene. This CDR3 has 14 amino acids. Trimming removed 3 bases at V and 3 bases at J, with 11 bases between. In nucleotides, the CDR3 is TGTGCCAGCAGTTTGGTTGGCAGGGAAGAGACCCAGTACTTC. Translated, it gives CASSLVGREETQYF. Complete variable domain (other parts from reference TRBV28 and TRBJ2-5): DVKVTQSSRYLVKRTGEKVFLECVQDMDHENMFWYRQDPGLGLRLIYFSYDVKMKEKGDIPEGYSVSREKKERFSLILESASTNQTSMYLCASSLVGREETQYFGPGTRLLVL.

This chain links TRBV9 with TRBJ1-4, with a weak D call TRBD1 (6 bases). The CDR3 length is 18 residues. V gave up 0 bases and J gave up 0 bases, with 15 bases separating them. Per the germline V gene, CDR1 is SGDLS and CDR2 is YYNGEE. The CDR3 is CASSVGASGGATNEKLFF. The CDR3 nucleotides read TGTGCCAGCAGCGTAGGTGCGAGTGGGGGCGCAACTAATGAAAAACTGTTTTTT.